The rows below give T cell receptor beta chains drawn from one sample of a study of blood T cell repertoires in COVID-19. Profiling relied on immunoSEQ multiplex PCR, and the TCRdb table lists in-frame clones only, not all of them. The table includes more than 200,000 clones, 80% to 90% detected once. Sequencing was carried out using PBMCs or T cells enriched from blood (not recorded which). The origin of the receptors is a woman aged 25 to 45 who had been exposed to COVID-19. CDR3s leave out the opening cysteine and the closing phenylalanine or tryptophan. Each record gives: V gene, J gene, CDR3 protein.

V gene: TRBV29-1
J gene: TRBJ2-3
CDR3 protein: SVDTSGRDPDTQY

V gene: TRBV5-4
J gene: TRBJ2-1
CDR3 protein: ASSLAESYYNEQF

V gene: TRBV4-1
J gene: TRBJ2-7
CDR3 protein: ASSQVDLGLAGANEQY

V gene: TRBV10-3
J gene: TRBJ1-5
CDR3 protein: AISESLRRDNQPQH

V gene: TRBV6-1
J gene: TRBJ1-2
CDR3 protein: ASSGARGFFT

V gene: TRBV2
J gene: TRBJ2-3
CDR3 protein: ASSDRTGRTDTQY

V gene: TRBV18
J gene: TRBJ2-5
CDR3 protein: ASSPLVETQY

V gene: TRBV29-1
J gene: TRBJ1-2
CDR3 protein: SAGDRDYGYT

V gene: TRBV6-5
J gene: TRBJ2-7
CDR3 protein: ASSYDGGRAVGEQY

V gene: TRBV19
J gene: TRBJ1-2
CDR3 protein: ASSISSRSYGYT

V gene: TRBV29-1
J gene: TRBJ1-2
CDR3 protein: SANPQGNADGYT

V gene: TRBV11-3
J gene: TRBJ2-7
CDR3 protein: ASSPGQGTYEQY

V gene: TRBV24-1
J gene: TRBJ2-1
CDR3 protein: ATSDVAGGGYEQF

V gene: TRBV18
J gene: TRBJ1-4
CDR3 protein: ASSPWTGEGEKLF

V gene: TRBV6-2/TRBV6-3
J gene: TRBJ2-3
CDR3 protein: ASSYLKRELSDTQY

V gene: TRBV12-5
J gene: TRBJ2-7
CDR3 protein: ASGLLQGAYEQY

V gene: TRBV11-2
J gene: TRBJ2-5
CDR3 protein: ASSLRGGLAGVETQY

V gene: TRBV7-2
J gene: TRBJ1-4
CDR3 protein: ASSPPRQGGNEKLF

V gene: TRBV10-1
J gene: TRBJ2-5
CDR3 protein: ASSESAARSETQY

V gene: TRBV6-5
J gene: TRBJ2-5
CDR3 protein: ASSPTGGGETQY

V gene: TRBV14
J gene: TRBJ2-2
CDR3 protein: ASSQRYTGELF

V gene: TRBV2
J gene: TRBJ1-6
CDR3 protein: ASSEARGNSPLH

V gene: TRBV3-1/TRBV3-2
J gene: TRBJ2-3
CDR3 protein: ASSQGPAGGTDTQY

V gene: TRBV7-9
J gene: TRBJ1-2
CDR3 protein: ASSFSGGSIGGNYGYT

V gene: TRBV30
J gene: TRBJ1-2
CDR3 protein: AWSLQGAGEYGYT

V gene: TRBV28
J gene: TRBJ1-5
CDR3 protein: ASSLAQPGVGNQPQH

V gene: TRBV12-3/TRBV12-4
J gene: TRBJ2-1
CDR3 protein: ASRGTGDNEQF

V gene: TRBV7-2
J gene: TRBJ2-1
CDR3 protein: ASSLAASGYSYNEQF

V gene: TRBV19
J gene: TRBJ1-3
CDR3 protein: ASSVQGARNTIY

V gene: TRBV11-3
J gene: TRBJ2-1
CDR3 protein: ASSLDSGNPYNEQF

V gene: TRBV4-2
J gene: TRBJ1-1
CDR3 protein: ASSQGQAGAEAF

V gene: TRBV30
J gene: TRBJ2-5
CDR3 protein: AWSYEGGWETQY

V gene: TRBV28
J gene: TRBJ1-2
CDR3 protein: ASSTPGQGYNLYGYT

V gene: TRBV19
J gene: TRBJ1-6
CDR3 protein: ASSTPGQGYSPLH

V gene: TRBV7-9
J gene: TRBJ2-3
CDR3 protein: ASSWDRVEDTQY

V gene: TRBV25-1
J gene: TRBJ1-5
CDR3 protein: ASSSPGQPQH

V gene: TRBV15
J gene: TRBJ2-1
CDR3 protein: ATSSPALAESNEQF

V gene: TRBV3-1/TRBV3-2
J gene: TRBJ2-7
CDR3 protein: ASSLRDEQY

V gene: TRBV18
J gene: TRBJ2-1
CDR3 protein: ASSPRYGGEGEQF

V gene: TRBV9
J gene: TRBJ2-1
CDR3 protein: ASSGARGNEQF

V gene: TRBV4-1
J gene: TRBJ2-7
CDR3 protein: ASMPGPSGSNEQY

V gene: TRBV19
J gene: TRBJ1-1
CDR3 protein: ASSIRQNTEAF

V gene: TRBV12-3/TRBV12-4
J gene: TRBJ1-5
CDR3 protein: ASSAGQPQH

V gene: TRBV7-9
J gene: TRBJ1-6
CDR3 protein: ASSSVGTGYSPLH

V gene: TRBV7-9
J gene: TRBJ1-2
CDR3 protein: ASSLGAGGSYGYT

V gene: TRBV30
J gene: TRBJ1-4
CDR3 protein: AWSVGQGSEKLF

V gene: TRBV19
J gene: TRBJ1-1
CDR3 protein: ASPPPGQRNTEAF

V gene: TRBV9
J gene: TRBJ1-5
CDR3 protein: ASSVGQGENQPQH

V gene: TRBV3-1/TRBV3-2
J gene: TRBJ1-2
CDR3 protein: ASSIDRVAGYT

V gene: TRBV30
J gene: TRBJ1-1
CDR3 protein: AWSVTVNTEAF

V gene: TRBV5-1
J gene: TRBJ2-2
CDR3 protein: ASSLAPLNILLTGELF

V gene: TRBV5-6
J gene: TRBJ1-1
CDR3 protein: ASSLPDRREAF

V gene: TRBV18
J gene: TRBJ1-5
CDR3 protein: ASSPGAGSEPQH

V gene: TRBV7-9
J gene: TRBJ2-1
CDR3 protein: ASSYAGGRTNEQF

V gene: TRBV11-2
J gene: TRBJ2-7
CDR3 protein: ASSLPRGTSYEQY

V gene: TRBV4-1
J gene: TRBJ1-1
CDR3 protein: ASSQGRGTEAF

V gene: TRBV9
J gene: TRBJ2-1
CDR3 protein: ASSVGQISYNEQF